The T cell receptor beta chain under discussion was sequenced for a study of T-cell memory formation after mild COVID-19. General study results and limits: There were some responding clones in pre-infection memory, which suggested that cross-reactive memory had joined.

This CDR3 spans 13 amino acids. The ends were cut back, 4 bases at V and 5 bases at J, with 11 bases in the middle. From germline, CDR1 is SGHTA and CDR2 FQGNSA. In this sample, this clonotype turned up a few times. Its antigen is currently unknown. Sample barcodes and UMIs were carried by the TCR alpha and TCR beta cDNA libraries that 5'RACE generated with constant-segment primers. TCRdb re-analysed the 5' RACE reads in MiXCR, keeping a single row per CDR3 protein. The data hold hundreds of thousands of distinct CDR3 sequences, with around 15% observed a single time. Input material: PBMCs or a T cell subset sorted from them (not recorded which). The rearrangement links TRBV7-2 to TRBJ1-1, with a tentative D call TRBD1 (5 bases). The origin of this receptor is a man between 18 and 35 years old who had mild COVID-19 (a few samples of this study predate the infection). Cell type and time point are not known. CDR3 in amino acids: CASSSGARTEAFF. CDR3 sequence (DNA): TGTGCCAGCAGCTCCGGGGCAAGAACTGAAGCTTTCTTT.